Below, one T cell receptor beta chain is given with its context. The sample is drawn from a study of blood T cells in healthy people across ages. The CDR3 has 13 residues. Germline V gene sequence: CDR1 GTSNPN, CDR2 SVGIG (reference sequence). V was pared by 2 bases and J by 2 bases, with 9 bases between. Primers used in a second PCR of roughly 6 to 11 cycles were a sample-barcoded 5' primer and a J-beta primer mix. TCRdb called the 5' RACE reads again in MiXCR, with one record for every CDR3 protein. The table records around 850,000 distinct CDR3 sequences, about 36% of them present only once. This clonotype originated in a man aged 18 to 35 in good health. The chain links TRBV30 to TRBJ1-2, with unresolved D. Sequencing was performed on blood. CDR3 DNA sequence: TGTGCCTGGAGTCCGGACGGGAACTATGGCTACACCTTC. This translates into CAWSPDGNYGYTF. The full variable domain, with the rest looked up from reference TRBV30 and TRBJ1-2, is SQTIHQWPATLVQPVGSPLSLECTVEGTSNPNLYWYRQAAGRGLQLLFYSVGIGQISSEVPQNLSASRPQDRQFILSSKKLLLSDSGFYLCAWSPDGNYGYTFGSGTRLTVV.